One TCR beta chain is described in this entry. Repertoires were generated with immunoSEQ multiplex PCR, while TCRdb's copy carries only in-frame clones and drops some. The sample holds tens of thousands of clones; approximately 83% are singletons and the top ten take approximately 10%. This record belongs to a study of blood T cell repertoires in COVID-19. One Seattle source followed patients from active infection through their disease course. This sequence originates from a middle-aged man with COVID-19, enrolled during active disease. The sample was peripheral blood.

The CDR3 bases are TGCGCCAGCAGCCCCGCCCTAGCGGGAGGGTACAATGAGCAGTTCTTC. Protein product: CASSPALAGGYNEQFF. V and J are TRBV5-1 and TRBJ2-1, with TRBD2 matching 12 bases. There are 16 residues in the CDR3. Unmatched junction bases numbered 6, after V lost 4 bases and J lost 4 bases. Germline V lookup: CDR1 SGHRS, CDR2 YFSETQ.